This T cell receptor beta chain was sequenced in a study of a mutant IDH1 vaccine in newly diagnosed glioma. About the research overall: Therapy received beforehand was radiotherapy, temozolomide, or both, with most patients given both.

The length of the CDR3 is 15 residues. Trimming took 0 bases from V and 6 from J, leaving 13 bases between them. The V gene's germline CDR1 is SGHTA and CDR2 FQGNSA. Time point of the sample: week 47, end of study. A 20-mer mutant IDH1 peptide at 300 ug was injected subcutaneously with topical imiquimod. The donor cohort comprised cases of new WHO grade 3 or 4 IDH1-mutant, ATRX-lost astrocytoma. As concerns this clone: Its antigen remains unknown.

Here immunoSEQ multiplex PCR was the method, and the copy in TCRdb shows in-frame clones only, minus some. The sample lists about 40,000 clones, around 82% occurring once. Notes on the study in general: Immune responses induced by the vaccine were seen in roughly 93% of patients, spanning multiple MHC alleles.

The TCR comes from a man in his late teens or twenties with glioma. Some clones in this sample may be carry-over from other donors' samples. The sequencing used PBMCs, collected from a glioma patient whose treatment included an IDH1 peptide vaccine. V is TRBV7-2 and J is TRBJ2-3; D remains ambiguous. The CDR3 DNA follows: TGTGCCAGCAGCTTAGCTGTCCCAAGCGTGGATACGCAGTATTTT. Its protein is CASSLAVPSVDTQYF.